What follows are 29 T cell receptor beta chains derived from one specimen sequenced in a study of blood T cell repertoires in COVID-19. TCRdb keeps only in-frame clones here, not all; method: immunoSEQ multiplex PCR. The table lists roughly 110,000 clones, 65% to 80% of them singletons, with 4.3% in the top ten. Sequencing was carried out using peripheral blood. Receptors originate from a man in his 70s with acute or convalescent COVID-19.

This clone was seen only once. The chain joins TRBV6-1 to TRBJ1-1; D is possibly TRBD1 (6 bases). V dropped 3 bases and J dropped 1 base, with 21 bases sitting between them. This CDR3 region has 18 residues. From germline, CDR1 is MNHNS and CDR2 SASEGT. The CDR3 spells CASSEVPGHGTGNTEAFF. The CDR3 DNA sequence: TGTGCCAGCAGTGAGGTGCCGGGACACGGAACAGGGAACACTGAAGCTTTCTTT.

This chain links TRBV19 with TRBJ1-2, with D perhaps matching TRBD1 (5 bases). Germline V CDR1 and CDR2: LNHDA, SQIVND (reference sequence). V was cut by 7 bases and J by 1 base, with 16 bases left in between. This CDR3 region has 15 residues. Here the CDR3 reads CASMPDRLVNYGYTF. CDR3 bases: TGTGCCAGTATGCCTGACAGATTAGTTAACTATGGCTACACCTTC.

This clone was recorded a few times. V and J are TRBV7-3 and TRBJ1-1; D might be TRBD1 (5 bases). Trimming took off 2 bases at V and 3 bases at J, with 7 bases between the two ends. Germline V gives CDR1 SGHTA, CDR2 FQGTGA. The CDR3 is made up of 13 amino acids. The CDR3 is CASSLWGDTEAFF. The CDR3 region has the DNA TGTGCCAGCAGCTTATGGGGGGACACTGAAGCTTTCTTT. The full variable domain, with the rest looked up from reference TRBV7-3 and TRBJ1-1, is GAGVSQTPSNKVTEKGKYVELRCDPISGHTALYWYRQSLGQGPEFLIYFQGTGAADDSGLPNDRFFAVRPEGSVSTLKIQRTERGDSAVYLCASSLWGDTEAFFGQGTRLTVV.

This clone was recorded a few times. V usage is TRBV6-5 and J usage is TRBJ1-3; D is unclear. The CDR3 length is 11 residues. CDR1 and CDR2 from the germline V gene are MNHEY and SVGAGI. The ends were cut back, 10 bases at V and 4 bases at J, with 8 bases in the middle. The CDR3 sequence: CATSLGNTIYF. In nucleotides, the CDR3 is TGTGCCACCTCTCTCGGAAACACCATATATTTT.

The rearrangement joins TRBV3-1 (or the pseudogene TRBV3-2) to TRBJ1-6, with D uncertain. V gave up 1 base and J gave up 4 bases, with 20 bases separating them. The CDR3 contains 19 residues. Germline V gives CDR1 LGHDT, CDR2 YNNKEL (reference sequence). The CDR3 nucleotides are TGTGCCAGCAGCCAAGGAGGTAGTGGCACTACGGGTTATAATTCACCCCTCCACTTT. Protein sequence: CASSQGGSGTTGYNSPLHF.

This clone was recorded only once. The V call is TRBV5-1, the J call TRBJ1-1; D is possibly TRBD1 (5 bases). V lost 4 bases to trimming and J lost 5 bases, with 18 bases between them. The CDR3 spans 15 residues. Germline assignment: CDR1 SGHRS and CDR2 YFSETQ. CDR3 DNA: TGCGCCAGCAGCCCCGGGGCCACAGGAGGGACTGAAGCTTTCTTT. This sequence encodes CASSPGATGGTEAFF.

The V call is TRBV27, the J call TRBJ1-4; D is unclear. The ends were cut back, 7 bases at V and 0 bases at J, with 9 bases in the middle. The germline V gene has CDR1 MNHEY and CDR2 SMNVEV (reference sequence). The length of the CDR3 is 14 residues. CDR3 amino acids: CASKRTTTNEKLFF. The CDR3 nucleotides read TGTGCCAGCAAGAGAACCACAACTAATGAAAAACTGTTTTTT.

CDR3 in DNA: TGCAGCGTAGGGGCCACAGGGGGAGGGACTGAAGCTTTCTTT. Encoded protein: CSVGATGGGTEAFF. The chain couples TRBV29-1 to TRBJ1-1; 8 bases line up with TRBD1. There are 14 residues in the CDR3. Trimming removed 6 bases from V and 5 bases from J; junction bases left unmatched: 11. Germline V gives CDR1 SQVTM, CDR2 ANQGSEA.

CDR3 protein: CATGDTEAFF. DNA for the CDR3: TGTGCCACGGGGGACACTGAAGCTTTCTTT. The chain couples TRBV19 to TRBJ1-1; weak D call: TRBD1 (5 bases). The CDR3 has 10 amino acids. V gave up 10 bases and J gave up 3 bases, with 6 bases separating them. CDR1 LNHDA and CDR2 SQIVND come from the germline V gene (reference sequence).

The rearrangement links TRBV5-1 to TRBJ1-5; TRBD1 agrees at 7 bases. This CDR3 contains 15 residues. Germline V CDR1 and CDR2: SGHRS, YFSETQ. Trimming cost V 0 bases and J 5 bases; bases outside gene matches: 5. The CDR3 loop is CASSLEQGHDQPQHF. The CDR3 bases are TGCGCCAGCAGCTTGGAACAGGGGCACGATCAGCCCCAGCATTTT.

The chain links TRBV29-1 to TRBJ2-3; D is ambiguous. Germline V lookup: CDR1 SQVTM, CDR2 ANQGSEA. Trimming took off 6 bases at V and 1 base at J, with 14 bases between the two ends. The CDR3 sequence is 14 residues long. In DNA form, the CDR3 reads TGCAGCGTAGACCCCATCGCGGGCACAGATACGCAGTATTTT. Translation gives CSVDPIAGTDTQYF.

The gene calls are TRBV19 and TRBJ1-5; a possible D gene is TRBD1 (5 bases). The CDR3 contains 15 residues. The V gene's germline CDR1 is LNHDA and CDR2 SQIVND (reference sequence). Trimming removed 4 bases from V and 6 bases from J, with 16 bases in between. The CDR3 DNA reads as TGTGCCAGTAGTACCGCGGGGAGGGGTACTCAGCCCCAGCATTTT. This sequence encodes CASSTAGRGTQPQHF.

This clone was found once. J is TRBJ2-7 and V is TRBV7-3; 7 bases are shared with TRBD1. With V trimmed by 1 base and J by 2 bases, 2 bases remained unmatched. This CDR3 is built from 14 residues. Looked up from germline, CDR1 is SGHTA and CDR2 is FQGTGA. The CDR3 nucleotides read TGTGCCAGCAGCTTAATGGGACAGACCTACGAGCAGTACTTC. The encoded protein is CASSLMGQTYEQYF. The whole variable domain, filled in from reference TRBV7-3 and TRBJ2-7, reads GAGVSQTPSNKVTEKGKYVELRCDPISGHTALYWYRQSLGQGPEFLIYFQGTGAADDSGLPNDRFFAVRPEGSVSTLKIQRTERGDSAVYLCASSLMGQTYEQYFGPGTRLTVT.

The chain links TRBV3-1 (or the pseudogene TRBV3-2) to TRBJ2-1; a possible D gene is TRBD2 (5 bases). V was trimmed by 1 base and J by 4 bases, leaving 8 bases between them. In germline, CDR1 is LGHDT, CDR2 YNNKEL (reference sequence). The CDR3 is 14 amino acids. CDR3 sequence: CASSQGAVYNEQFF. The CDR3, as DNA: TGTGCCAGCAGCCAAGGAGCGGTTTACAATGAGCAGTTCTTC.

This sequence joins TRBV2 and TRBJ2-1, with TRBD1 as a possible D gene (5 bases). With 7 bases removed from V and 0 bases from J, the gap between germline ends came to 10 bases. This CDR3 has 14 residues. Germline lookup yields CDR1 SNHLY and CDR2 FYNNEI. For the CDR3, the DNA is TGTGCCAGCAACAGGTTAAGCTCCTACAATGAGCAGTTCTTC. It is translated as CASNRLSSYNEQFF.

This clone was recorded a few times. A read error may account for a junction end that differs from germline. The genes are TRBV7-9 and TRBJ1-1; D ambiguous. The CDR3 has 12 residues. Germline V lookup: CDR1 SEHNR, CDR2 FQNEAQ (reference sequence). The CDR3 loop reads CASSFAIYEVFF. CDR3 bases: TGTGCCAGCAGCTTTGCTATTTATGAAGTTTTCTTT.

Only a few counts were recorded for this clone. The gene calls are TRBV29-1 and TRBJ2-7, with a weak D call TRBD2 (6 bases). V lost 3 bases, J lost 6 bases, and 9 bases lay in between. Germline-derived CDR1 and CDR2 are SQVTM and ANQGSEA. This CDR3 region has 11 residues. Here the CDR3 reads CSVEGGSEQYF. The CDR3 nucleotides are TGCAGCGTTGAGGGGGGATCCGAGCAGTACTTC.

The V gene is TRBV7-8, the J gene TRBJ1-6, with 9 nucleotides matching TRBD1. Germline-derived CDR1 and CDR2 are SGHVS and FQNEAQ. Losses at the gene ends were 1 base for V and 5 bases for J; bases not matched to a gene: 0. This CDR3 region has 15 residues. This CDR3 is CASSLGTGDNSPLHF. CDR3 sequence (DNA): TGTGCCAGCAGCTTAGGGACAGGGGATAATTCACCCCTCCACTTT.

CDR3 loop: CASNPGQVNQPQHF. The CDR3 DNA reads as TGTGCCAGCAACCCGGGACAGGTCAATCAGCCCCAGCATTTT. This chain links TRBV6-5 with TRBJ1-5; 8 bases fit TRBD1. Germline V gene sequence: CDR1 MNHEY, CDR2 SVGAGI. The ends lost 7 bases at V and 3 bases at J; junction bases unmatched: 5. The CDR3 runs to 14 residues.

The CDR3 loop is CASTGGTVGGYTF. The CDR3 DNA follows: TGTGCCAGTACCGGAGGGACGGTAGGTGGCTACACCTTC. The chain couples TRBV19 to TRBJ1-2; a possible D gene is TRBD1 (5 bases). The V end lost 7 bases, the J end lost 7 bases, and 16 bases lay between the germline ends. Looked up from germline, CDR1 is LNHDA and CDR2 is SQIVND (reference sequence). This CDR3 is 13 amino acids long.

This rearrangement joins TRBV5-1 to TRBJ2-5; 8 positions match TRBD1. Trimming took 4 bases from V and 4 from J; bases not matched to a gene: 6. Germline lookup yields CDR1 SGHRS and CDR2 YFSETQ. The CDR3 runs 14 residues. The CDR3 coding sequence is TGCGCCAGCAGCGGCCCAGGGGGCGCAGAGACCCAGTACTTC. Amino acid sequence: CASSGPGGAETQYF.

V is TRBV6-5 and J is TRBJ2-2; D remains ambiguous. Trimming cost V 2 bases and J 6 bases, with 13 bases left between them. CDR1 is MNHEY and CDR2 is SVGAGI in the germline V gene. This CDR3 has 15 amino acids. The CDR3 here is CASSYKSPWPGELFF. The CDR3 coding sequence is TGTGCCAGCAGTTACAAGTCTCCCTGGCCCGGGGAGCTGTTTTTT.

The chain recombines TRBV7-6 with TRBJ2-2, with 10 bases aligning to TRBD1. The CDR3 runs 16 residues. Unmatched junction bases numbered 5, after V lost 2 bases and J lost 5 bases. Germline values: CDR1 SGHVS, CDR2 FNYEAQ. The CDR3 is CASSLFPGQGTGELFF. The CDR3 bases are TGTGCCAGCAGCTTATTTCCGGGACAGGGGACCGGGGAGCTGTTTTTT. Using reference TRBV7-6 and TRBJ2-2 for the parts outside the CDR3, the full variable domain is GAGVSQSPRYKVTKRGQDVALRCDPISGHVSLYWYRQALGQGPEFLTYFNYEAQQDKSGLPNDRFSAERPEGSISTLTIQRTEQRDSAMYRCASSLFPGQGTGELFFGEGSRLTVL.

The J gene is TRBJ2-1, the V gene TRBV24-1, with 10 bases identical to TRBD2. Germline trimming cut 4 bases from V and 0 bases from J; bases unmatched to any gene: 8. The CDR3 runs to 18 residues. CDR1 and CDR2 from the germline V gene are KGHDR and SFDVKD. CDR3 loop: CATSDPGTSASSYNEQFF. The CDR3 nucleotides are TGTGCCACCAGTGACCCTGGGACTAGCGCCAGCTCCTACAATGAGCAGTTCTTC.

This sequence joins TRBV18 and TRBJ1-1, with TRBD1 matching 7 bases. CDR3 size: 12 residues. The junction had 2 bases not matched to a gene; V was cut back by 4 bases and J by 6 bases. Germline CDR1 is KGHSH and CDR2 is LQKENI. The CDR3 DNA reads TGTGCCAGCTCACGACAGGGCCCTGAAGCTTTCTTT. Residues: CASSRQGPEAFF.

V gene TRBV18 combines with J gene TRBJ1-2; 8 bases fit TRBD1. V was pared by 5 bases and J by 4 bases, with 9 bases of the junction left unmatched. The CDR3 runs to 15 residues. Germline loops: CDR1 KGHSH, CDR2 LQKENI. The DNA of the CDR3 is TGTGCCAGCTCAGACGGACAGGGAGGGAGCTATGGCTACACCTTC. It encodes CASSDGQGGSYGYTF.

The rearrangement uses TRBV5-1 and TRBJ2-3; TRBD1 matches 7 bases. Germline loops: CDR1 SGHRS, CDR2 YFSETQ. Unmatched junction bases numbered 3, after V lost 4 bases and J lost 4 bases. This CDR3 comprises 13 residues. CDR3 coding DNA: TGCGCCAGCAGCCGGGGACAGTCAGATACGCAGTATTTT. This gives the protein CASSRGQSDTQYF.

This sequence joins TRBV9 and TRBJ2-3; a possible D gene is TRBD1 (5 bases). Trimming left V 4 bases short and J 2 bases short, with 14 bases between. The CDR3 has 15 amino acids. Per germline, CDR1 SGDLS and CDR2 YYNGEE. For the CDR3, the DNA is TGTGCCAGCAGCATCCTAGGGGAACCCACAGATACGCAGTATTTT. As protein: CASSILGEPTDTQYF.

This sequence joins TRBV9 and TRBJ2-1; possible D gene TRBD1, 5 bases. Germline CDR1 is SGDLS and CDR2 is YYNGEE. V was shortened by 1 base and J by 4 bases, with 9 bases between the two germline ends. The CDR3 sequence is 14 residues long. The CDR3 loop reads CASSVQDSYNEQFF. The CDR3 nucleotides read TGTGCCAGCAGCGTACAAGACAGTTACAATGAGCAGTTCTTC. The full variable domain, rest sourced from reference TRBV9 and TRBJ2-1, is DSGVTQTPKHLITATGQRVTLRCSPRSGDLSVYWYQQSLDQGLQFLIQYYNGEERAKGNILERFSAQQFPDLHSELNLSSLELGDSALYFCASSVQDSYNEQFFGPGTRLTVL.